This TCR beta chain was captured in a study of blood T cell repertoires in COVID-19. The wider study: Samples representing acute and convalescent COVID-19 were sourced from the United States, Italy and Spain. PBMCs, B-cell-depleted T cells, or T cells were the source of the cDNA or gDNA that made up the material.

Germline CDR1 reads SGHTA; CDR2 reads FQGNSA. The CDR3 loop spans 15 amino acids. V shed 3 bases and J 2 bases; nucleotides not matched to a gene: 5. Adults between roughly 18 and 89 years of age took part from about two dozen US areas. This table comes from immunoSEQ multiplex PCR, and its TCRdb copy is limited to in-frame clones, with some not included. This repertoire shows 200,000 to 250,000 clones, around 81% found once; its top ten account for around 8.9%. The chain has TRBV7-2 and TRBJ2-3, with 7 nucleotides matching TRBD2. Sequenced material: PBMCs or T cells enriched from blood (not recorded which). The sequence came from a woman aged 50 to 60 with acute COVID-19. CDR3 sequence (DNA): TGTGCCAGCAGCTTCAAGAGCGGGGCCACAGATACGCAGTATTTT. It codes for CASSFKSGATDTQYF.